The 28 T cell receptor beta chains in this list originate from one sample, sequenced in a study of cytomegalovirus exposure and HLA in healthy donors. It was with 60 Vbeta and 13 Jbeta primers that the PCR ran. TCRdb's copy holds only in-frame clones and misses some; the assay was immunoSEQ multiplex PCR. The repertoire holds 120,000 to 150,000 clones, roughly three quarters seen once, with roughly 6.3% in the top ten. What was sequenced was PBMCs. The receptors were sampled from a woman aged 40 to 50 in good health and CMV-seropositive.

The chain employs TRBV6-5 and TRBJ2-6; D is unclear. CDR1 and CDR2 from the germline V gene are MNHEY and SVGAGI. The CDR3 length is 15 residues. Trimming pared 2 bases from V and 1 base from J, leaving 6 bases between. CDR3 nucleotides: TGTGCCAGCAGTTACAGCGAGTCTGGGGCCAACGTCCTGACTTTC. Its translation is CASSYSESGANVLTF.

This chain connects TRBV29-1 to TRBJ1-2, with 9 nucleotides matching TRBD1. J lost 6 bases, V lost 5 bases, and 10 bases had no gene match. Germline CDR1 and CDR2: SQVTM and ANQGSEA. The CDR3 has 14 residues. The DNA of the CDR3 is TGCAGCGTTTTGTCCCGGGACAGGGTCGATGGCTACACCTTC. This sequence encodes CSVLSRDRVDGYTF.

CDR3 coding DNA: TGTGCCAGCAGTCAAGGTCACAAATCCTACGAGCAGTACTTC. Translating it yields CASSQGHKSYEQYF. This chain links TRBV6-1 with TRBJ2-7, with D unresolved. V was shortened by 5 bases and J by 1 base, with 12 bases between the two germline ends. Germline V gene data show CDR1 as MNHNS and CDR2 as SASEGT. The CDR3 totals 14 residues.

The chain has TRBV19 and TRBJ1-2, with TRBD1 as a possible D gene (5 bases). The CDR3 totals 13 residues. Germline V CDR1 and CDR2: LNHDA, SQIVND (reference sequence). Trimming stripped 7 bases from V and 2 bases from J, with 11 bases between. The CDR3 is CASTGGYNYGYTF. The DNA for the CDR3 is TGTGCCAGTACGGGGGGATACAACTATGGCTACACCTTC.

The chain uses TRBV5-6 and TRBJ2-5; possibly TRBD2 for D (6 bases). Per germline, CDR1 SGHDT and CDR2 YYEEEE. The CDR3 spans 13 residues. V was trimmed by 4 bases and J by 5 bases, leaving 12 bases between them. The CDR3 reads CASSGGLSETQYF. The CDR3 DNA sequence: TGTGCCAGCAGCGGGGGACTTTCGGAGACCCAGTACTTC.

V and J are TRBV5-1 and TRBJ2-5; tentatively, D is TRBD2 (6 bases). Trimming shortened V by 3 bases and J by 2 bases, and 11 bases separated the two germline ends. Germline-derived CDR1 and CDR2 are SGHRS and YFSETQ. The CDR3 covers 14 residues. Here the CDR3 DNA reads TGCGCCAGCAGCTGGGGACTCGATCAAGAGACCCAGTACTTC. Protein product: CASSWGLDQETQYF.

V usage is TRBV9 and J usage is TRBJ2-7; D not resolved. This CDR3 spans 14 amino acids. With 0 bases removed from V and 1 base from J, the gap between germline ends came to 8 bases. Germline assignment: CDR1 SGDLS and CDR2 YYNGEE. Written as DNA, the CDR3 is TGTGCCAGCAGCGTAGGGGCCTCTTCCTACGAGCAGTACTTC. Its protein product is CASSVGASSYEQYF. Using reference TRBV9 and TRBJ2-7 for the parts outside the CDR3, the full variable domain is DSGVTQTPKHLITATGQRVTLRCSPRSGDLSVYWYQQSLDQGLQFLIQYYNGEERAKGNILERFSAQQFPDLHSELNLSSLELGDSALYFCASSVGASSYEQYFGPGTRLTVT.

This sequence joins TRBV7-3 and TRBJ2-5; TRBD1 aligns across 7 bases. Germline trimming cut 5 bases from V and 4 bases from J; bases unmatched to any gene: 7. Germline V lookup: CDR1 SGHTA, CDR2 FQGTGA. There are 14 residues in the CDR3. DNA for the CDR3: TGTGCCAGCAGCGAGGGACAGATCGGAGAGACCCAGTACTTC. Translating it yields CASSEGQIGETQYF.

This clone was detected a few times. The rearrangement joins TRBV7-9 to TRBJ2-5; 9 nucleotides agree with TRBD2. Germline-derived CDR1 and CDR2 are SEHNR and FQNEAQ (reference sequence). The V segment lost 1 base and the J segment 1 base; nucleotides outside the gene matches: 13. CDR3 length equals 19 residues. The CDR3 DNA reads as TGTGCCAGCAGCTTAGTTCTTAGCGGGGGCCGGCTATTCCAAGAGACCCAGTACTTC. Its protein product is CASSLVLSGGRLFQETQYF.

The rearrangement links TRBV2 to TRBJ2-3; 11 bases fit TRBD2. The CDR3 runs to 18 residues. Looked up from germline, CDR1 is SNHLY and CDR2 is FYNNEI. Trimming cost V 1 base and J 0 bases; bases outside gene matches: 6. The CDR3 DNA sequence: TGTGCCAGCAGTGAAGTTAGCGGGGGGGCCGCTAGCACAGATACGCAGTATTTT. It translates to CASSEVSGGAASTDTQYF. Supplemented by reference TRBV2 and TRBJ2-3, the full variable domain reads EPEVTQTPSHQVTQMGQEVILRCVPISNHLYFYWYRQILGQKVEFLVSFYNNEISEKSEIFDDQFSVERPDGSNFTLKIRSTKLEDSAMYFCASSEVSGGAASTDTQYFGPGTRLTVL.

This clone was picked up one time. The chain combines TRBV6-1 with TRBJ2-1, with D uncertain. Between the trimmed V and J ends, which lost 2 bases and 7 bases, there was a span of 3 bases. Germline CDR1 reads MNHNS; CDR2 reads SASEGT. CDR3 length: 11 residues. CDR3 sequence reads: CASSEPNEQFF. The CDR3 bases are TGTGCCAGCAGTGAACCAAATGAGCAGTTCTTC.

This chain links TRBV30 with TRBJ2-5, with 9 bases that match TRBD2. The junction had 9 bases not matched to a gene; V was cut back by 3 bases and J by 7 bases. Germline assignment: CDR1 GTSNPN and CDR2 SVGIG (reference sequence). The CDR3 covers 14 residues. This CDR3 is CAWSLVSGGGTQYF. CDR3 in DNA: TGTGCCTGGAGCCTAGTTAGCGGGGGAGGGACCCAGTACTTC. The whole variable domain, remainder taken from reference TRBV30 and TRBJ2-5, is SQTIHQWPATLVQPVGSPLSLECTVEGTSNPNLYWYRQAAGRGLQLLFYSVGIGQISSEVPQNLSASRPQDRQFILSSKKLLLSDSGFYLCAWSLVSGGGTQYFGPGTRLLVL.

This clone was recorded only once. The chain links TRBV7-2 to TRBJ2-7, with D tentatively TRBD1 (6 bases). V shed 4 bases and J shed 0 bases, with 19 bases lying between them. Per the germline V gene, CDR1 is SGHTA and CDR2 is FQGNSA. CDR3 length equals 17 residues. CDR3 DNA sequence: TGTGCCAGCAGCTCTCGGACAGATTCCGCAAACTCCTACGAGCAGTACTTC. This codes for CASSSRTDSANSYEQYF. The variable domain in full, with the rest retrieved from reference TRBV7-2 and TRBJ2-7, is GAGVSQSPSNKVTEKGKDVELRCDPISGHTALYWYRQSLGQGLEFLIYFQGNSAPDKSGLPSDRFSAERTGGSVSTLTIQRTQQEDSAVYLCASSSRTDSANSYEQYFGPGTRLTVT.

With regard to this clone: The sample contains more than one DNA sequence encoding this CDR3. The chain combines TRBV9 with TRBJ1-3; a possible D gene is TRBD1 (5 bases). There are 18 residues in the CDR3. Trimming removed 3 bases at V and 2 bases at J, with 21 bases between. Germline CDR1 is SGDLS and CDR2 is YYNGEE. CDR3 amino acids: CASSEDFIWGGTGNTIYF. In DNA form, the CDR3 reads TGTGCCAGCAGCGAAGATTTCATATGGGGGGGTACTGGAAACACCATATATTTT.

This clone was detected once. This sequence joins TRBV5-1 and TRBJ2-1; 8 bases are a match to TRBD2. The germline CDR1 and CDR2 sequences are SGHRS and YFSETQ. The CDR3 length is 14 residues. Germline trimming cut 1 base from V and 9 bases from J; bases unmatched to any gene: 6. The CDR3: CASSLSAGVGEQFF. The CDR3 DNA is TGCGCCAGCAGCTTGTCAGCGGGGGTTGGTGAGCAGTTCTTC. Filled out from reference TRBV5-1 and TRBJ2-1, the complete variable domain reads KAGVTQTPRYLIKTRGQQVTLSCSPISGHRSVSWYQQTPGQGLQFLFEYFSETQRNKGNFPGRFSGRQFSNSRSEMNVSTLELGDSALYLCASSLSAGVGEQFFGPGTRLTVL.

The genes are TRBV5-1 and TRBJ2-7; tentatively, D is TRBD1 (5 bases). V was cut by 0 bases and J by 8 bases, with 12 bases left in between. Germline V lookup: CDR1 SGHRS, CDR2 YFSETQ. The CDR3 consists of 13 residues. CDR3 sequence reads: CASSLESGPQQYF. Written as DNA, the CDR3 is TGCGCCAGCAGCTTGGAATCAGGGCCCCAGCAGTACTTC.

This clone was seen a handful of times. This chain uses TRBV5-5 with TRBJ2-1; 9 nucleotides agree with TRBD2. The V segment lost 0 bases and the J segment 6 bases; nucleotides outside the gene matches: 7. Germline V lookup: CDR1 SGHKS, CDR2 YYEKEE (reference sequence). This CDR3 region has 16 residues. The DNA of the CDR3 is TGTGCCAGCAGCTTGGGCGGGGGGGCTTCTAGCAATGAGCAGTTCTTC. Its translation: CASSLGGGASSNEQFF. Based on the CDR3 plus reference TRBV5-5 and TRBJ2-1, the full variable domain is DAGVTQSPTHLIKTRGQQVTLRCSPISGHKSVSWYQQVLGQGPQFIFQYYEKEERGRGNFPDRFSARQFPNYSSELNVNALLLGDSALYLCASSLGGGASSNEQFFGPGTRLTVL.

This clone was picked up one time. The chain recombines TRBV7-9 with TRBJ2-7; 8 nucleotides align to TRBD2. The junction had 3 bases not matched to a gene; V was cut back by 1 base and J by 1 base. This CDR3 has 15 amino acids. The germline gives CDR1 SEHNR, CDR2 FQNEAQ (reference sequence). The DNA of the CDR3 is TGTGCCAGCAGCTTAGAAGCGGGGGCTTCCTACGAGCAGTACTTC. Residues: CASSLEAGASYEQYF. The entire variable domain, with the rest obtained from reference TRBV7-9 and TRBJ2-7, is as follows: DTGVSQNPRHKITKRGQNVTFRCDPISEHNRLYWYRQTLGQGPEFLTYFQNEAQLEKSRLLSDRFSAERPKGSFSTLEIQRTEQGDSAMYLCASSLEAGASYEQYFGPGTRLTVT.

V and J are TRBV5-1 and TRBJ1-5, with 11 bases matching TRBD1. The V gene's germline CDR1 is SGHRS and CDR2 YFSETQ. V shed 5 bases, J shed 4 bases, and the junction held 5 bases outside the gene matches. This CDR3 is 15 amino acids long. The DNA of the CDR3 is TGCGCCAGCAGACGGGGACAGGGGGTGAATCAGCCCCAGCATTTT. Translating gives CASRRGQGVNQPQHF.

The rearrangement uses TRBV18 and TRBJ2-7, with TRBD1 as a possible D gene (6 bases). Per germline, CDR1 KGHSH and CDR2 LQKENI. V shed 0 bases and J shed 5 bases, with 11 bases lying between them. This CDR3 contains 14 residues. The CDR3 DNA reads TGTGCCAGCTCACCACCATTGCAGGGGCACGAGCAGTACTTC. Translated: CASSPPLQGHEQYF.

The CDR3 coding sequence is TGTGCCTCAGCGGTTCGACGCGGGGGGCCAAATGAGCAGTTCTTC. Encoded protein: CASAVRRGGPNEQFF. V usage is TRBV7-3 and J usage is TRBJ2-1; TRBD2 matches 8 bases. This CDR3 contains 15 residues. Trimming removed 11 bases from V and 7 bases from J; junction bases left unmatched: 16. CDR1 and CDR2 (germline): SGHTA, FQGTGA. The entire variable domain, with the rest obtained from reference TRBV7-3 and TRBJ2-1, is as follows: GAGVSQTPSNKVTEKGKYVELRCDPISGHTALYWYRQSLGQGPEFLIYFQGTGAADDSGLPNDRFFAVRPEGSVSTLKIQRTERGDSAVYLCASAVRRGGPNEQFFGPGTRLTVL.

The chain combines TRBV7-6 with TRBJ1-3; 7 nucleotides line up with TRBD1. V gave up 5 bases and J gave up 4 bases; unmatched junction bases: 5. CDR1 and CDR2 (germline): SGHVS, FNYEAQ. This CDR3 has 14 residues. The CDR3 loop is CASSQGVSGNTIYF. CDR3 nucleotide sequence: TGTGCCAGCAGCCAGGGGGTATCGGGAAACACCATATATTTT.

The J gene is TRBJ1-5, the V gene TRBV19; a weak D match, TRBD1 (5 bases). Germline V CDR1 and CDR2: LNHDA, SQIVND (reference sequence). CDR3 length: 14 amino acids. V lost 5 bases to trimming and J lost 7 bases, with 15 bases between them. CDR3 in amino acids: CASSGVGGGQPQHF. The CDR3 bases are TGTGCCAGTAGTGGCGTCGGGGGTGGACAGCCCCAGCATTTT.

The gene calls are TRBV5-1 and TRBJ2-3; 10 bases agree with TRBD2. CDR3 length: 15 amino acids. Germline V gene lookup returns CDR1 SGHRS and CDR2 YFSETQ. V gave up 2 bases and J gave up 5 bases; unmatched junction bases: 5. The CDR3 protein is CASSLAGGQKDTQYF. CDR3 DNA sequence: TGCGCCAGCAGCTTAGCGGGGGGGCAGAAAGATACGCAGTATTTT.

This chain links TRBV15 with TRBJ2-7, with 8 nucleotides matching TRBD2. With V trimmed by 0 bases and J by 2 bases, 6 bases remained unmatched. Germline CDR1 LNHNV, CDR2 YYDKDF (reference sequence). This CDR3 spans 16 amino acids. CDR3 protein: CATSRERSGGTYEQYF. DNA of the CDR3: TGTGCCACCAGCAGAGAGCGGAGCGGGGGCACCTACGAGCAGTACTTC. Looking up the rest from reference TRBV15 and TRBJ2-7 gives the full variable domain: DAMVIQNPRYQVTQFGKPVTLSCSQTLNHNVMYWYQQKSSQAPKLLFHYYDKDFNNEADTPDNFQSRRPNTSFCFLDIRSPGLGDTAMYLCATSRERSGGTYEQYFGPGTRLTVT.

The rearrangement uses TRBV5-4 and TRBJ1-6; D call uncertain. This CDR3 has 16 amino acids. Trimming took off 4 bases at V and 10 bases at J, with 21 bases between the two ends. Germline lookup yields CDR1 SGHNT and CDR2 YYREEE (reference sequence). The CDR3 nucleotides are TGTGCCAGCAGCCCTGACGGAGCAACCATAGAATCACCCCTCCACTTT. Amino acids: CASSPDGATIESPLHF.

The CDR3 sequence: CASSATSGGAGEQFF. In nucleotides, the CDR3 is TGTGCCAGCAGCGCGACTAGCGGGGGGGCGGGCGAGCAGTTCTTC. This rearrangement joins TRBV7-2 to TRBJ2-1; TRBD2 agrees at 14 bases. Looked up from germline, CDR1 is SGHTA and CDR2 is FQGNSA. This CDR3 has 15 amino acids. V dropped 5 bases and J dropped 10; count of bases not matched to a gene: 7.

The chain couples TRBV27 to TRBJ1-4; 10 nucleotides agree with TRBD1. V lost 0 bases and J lost 8; bases outside the gene matches: 3. This CDR3 is built from 15 residues. The germline V gene has CDR1 MNHEY and CDR2 SMNVEV (reference sequence). The CDR3 nucleotides read TGTGCCAGCAGTTTATCGAGGACAGGGGGAGAAAAACTGTTTTTT. Translated: CASSLSRTGGEKLFF.